Below, one T cell receptor (beta chain) is given with its context. What it binds is not known. Germline loops: CDR1 SGHVS, CDR2 FQNEAQ. This CDR3 has 17 amino acids. J was trimmed by 7 bases and V by 1 base; bases with no gene match: 13. The data originate from a study of cytomegalovirus exposure and HLA in healthy donors. About the study: Earlier, almost 120 million unique TCR beta sequences were recovered from roughly 180 million T cells by an analysis. Membership in the Caucasian-associated ancestry cluster was found for 65% to 85% of 398 genotyped donors.

Vbeta (60) and Jbeta (13) primers were used in the PCR. Data came from immunoSEQ multiplex PCR; TCRdb stores just in-frame clones and leaves some out. The repertoire holds 100,000 to 150,000 clones, with 70% to 85% as singletons. Regarding the study as a whole: When a later analysis was performed, an Asian-associated ancestry cluster reportedly had fewer N-insertions than the roughly 730-donor mean.

Sequencing input: PBMCs. The sequence was collected from a female donor in good health and CMV-seronegative. The chain is built from TRBV7-8 and TRBJ2-1, with TRBD2 matching over 7 bases. CDR3 in DNA: TGTGCCAGCAGCTTAGGCTTGGGGCGGGAGTCCAGAAATGAGCAGTTCTTC. Protein sequence: CASSLGLGRESRNEQFF.